These T cell receptor beta chains were read from a single sample in a study of post-analysis software for immune sequencing data. TCRdb used MiXCR to reprocess the PCR reads, holding one entry per CDR3 protein. Of fewer than 850,000 distinct CDR3 sequences listed, roughly 50% were seen once; the top ten hold 4.9%. Material for sequencing was blood. These TCRs come from a girl aged 10 to 17 with multiple sclerosis. Each CDR3 is given with its conserved first and last residue. D genes are given only for firm matches. Only part of the rows carry a size: once, few, many, or a class if the clone is expanded.

clone_size: .; j_call: TRBJ2-1; d_call: TRBD2; v_call: TRBV5-1; cdr3_nt: TGCGCCAGCAGCCGGGCGGGGGGGAATGAGCAGTTCTTC; cdr3_aa: CASSRAGGNEQFF
clone_size: .; j_call: TRBJ1-5; d_call: .; v_call: TRBV20-1; cdr3_nt: TGCAGTGCTAGGCATCAAGGAGCTGGTCAGCCCCAGCATTTT; cdr3_aa: CSARHQGAGQPQHF
clone_size: .; j_call: TRBJ2-4; d_call: .; v_call: TRBV7-2; cdr3_nt: TGTGCCAGCAGCTTAGCGCAGGTGATAGCCAAAAACATTCAGTACTTC; cdr3_aa: CASSLAQVIAKNIQYF
clone_size: .; j_call: TRBJ1-5; d_call: .; v_call: TRBV7-8; cdr3_nt: TGTGCCAGCAGCTCCCGGCCCTTTGGCAATCAGCCCCAGCATTTT; cdr3_aa: CASSSRPFGNQPQHF
clone_size: .; j_call: TRBJ2-1; d_call: .; v_call: TRBV4-3; cdr3_nt: TGCGCCAGCAGCCAAGGGTCCGTGTTGGAGCAGTTCTTC; cdr3_aa: CASSQGSVLEQFF
clone_size: once; j_call: TRBJ2-1; d_call: .; v_call: TRBV10-3; cdr3_nt: TGTGCCATCAGTGATTCGCAGGGGCGGACTGAGCAGTTCTTC; cdr3_aa: CAISDSQGRTEQFF
clone_size: few; j_call: TRBJ2-3; d_call: .; v_call: TRBV7-3; cdr3_nt: TGTGCCAGCAGCGCGGGGGCCCCTAGCACAGATACGCAGTATTTT; cdr3_aa: CASSAGAPSTDTQYF
clone_size: few; j_call: TRBJ2-5; d_call: .; v_call: TRBV6-6; cdr3_nt: TGTGCCAGCAGTTACTCGATCGGCAACCAAGAGACCCAGTACTTC; cdr3_aa: CASSYSIGNQETQYF
clone_size: .; j_call: TRBJ2-3; d_call: .; v_call: TRBV7-8; cdr3_nt: TGTGCCAGCAGCTTAGCGTGGGACTTCACAGATACGCAGTATTTT; cdr3_aa: CASSLAWDFTDTQYF
clone_size: .; j_call: TRBJ2-1; d_call: .; v_call: TRBV15; cdr3_nt: TGTGCCACCAGCCCGGAAAACAATGAGCAGTTCTTC; cdr3_aa: CATSPENNEQFF
clone_size: .; j_call: TRBJ2-3; d_call: .; v_call: TRBV7-2; cdr3_nt: TGTGCCAGCAGCTTTCAGGTCCACGGTGGCGTGAGGGCCCACACAGATACGCAGTATTTT; cdr3_aa: CASSFQVHGGVRAHTDTQYF
clone_size: .; j_call: TRBJ1-2; d_call: .; v_call: TRBV5-5; cdr3_nt: TGTGCCAGCAGCCCGGACAGCGGGGGTTATGGCTACACCTTC; cdr3_aa: CASSPDSGGYGYTF
clone_size: .; j_call: TRBJ1-1; d_call: .; v_call: TRBV6-5; cdr3_nt: TGTGCCAGCAGTGCCTCCCAGGGGCGTACTGAAGCTTTCTTT; cdr3_aa: CASSASQGRTEAFF
clone_size: .; j_call: TRBJ2-1; d_call: .; v_call: TRBV2; cdr3_nt: TGTGCCAGCAGTGAATCTAGCGTCAATGAGCAGTTCTTC; cdr3_aa: CASSESSVNEQFF
clone_size: .; j_call: TRBJ1-4; d_call: TRBD1; v_call: TRBV7-9; cdr3_nt: TGTGCCAGCAGCCGGGACAGCCTTGAAAAACTGTTTTTT; cdr3_aa: CASSRDSLEKLFF